The clone carrying this TCR beta chain was counted between two and nine times. Amplified TCR beta CDR3 regions derived from RNA transcripts. TCR CDR3 regions were first amplified by RT-PCR with HTBI primers. TCRdb processed the multiplex PCR reads anew with MiXCR; each CDR3 protein has one entry. The data show approximately 220,000 distinct CDR3 sequences, approximately 20% seen once. The data stem from a study of T cells in Graves' hyperthyroidism and ophthalmopathy. The germline gives CDR1 MNHEY, CDR2 SMNVEV (reference sequence). The CDR3 spans 17 residues. With 5 bases removed from V and 0 bases from J, the gap between germline ends came to 17 bases.

The chain links TRBV27 to TRBJ1-5; TRBD1 might be the D (5 bases). The receptor was derived from a man aged 40-49 years with Graves' hyperthyroidism. The specimen was blood. CDR3 sequence (DNA): TGTGCCAGCAGTACGGGACGTGATTCCTATAGCAATCAGCCCCAGCATTTT. Translation gives CASSTGRDSYSNQPQHF.